The rows below give T cell receptor beta chains drawn from one sample of a study of shared clonotypes between healthy human individuals. The protocol was immunoSEQ multiplex PCR, while the TCRdb copy is restricted to in-frame clones and leaves out a portion. Among 2,500,000 or so clones listed, roughly 93% were seen once. The sample consisted of naive CD4+ T cells from PBMCs. The receptors were gathered from a man aged 18 to 30 in good health. Some clones in this sample may be carry-over from other donors' samples. Both conserved end residues are part of each CDR3.

CDR3 length,V gene,CDR3 protein
14,TRBV28,CASLTTGVYYGYTF
16,TRBV7-8,CASIQLSSGAQETQYF
15,TRBV5-4,CASSRGRGSGNEQYF
14,TRBV28,CASRLAGRSDEQFF
15,TRBV28,CASSLGGASSYGYTF
15,TRBV5-4,CASSLDWDSQETQYF
17,TRBV4-1,CASSQGPPGQGGTEAFF
15,TRBV28,CASSLRGQSTDTQYF
16,TRBV5-1,CASSPGRAGSGETQYF
17,TRBV6-1,CASSANRGDYSNQPQHF
12,TRBV28,CASGPGGTEAFF
13,TRBV29-1,CSVQPGGSYEQYF
14,TRBV10-3,CATSRRDSTDTQYF
17,TRBV4-1,CASSREKGGQGAHGYTF
17,TRBV4-1,CASSQEGEGAAGRPQHF
15,TRBV6-1,CASSVGLATGGELFF
13,TRBV7-6,CASNHVREETQYF
15,TRBV9,CASSALAGSYNEQFF
15,TRBV18,CASSPLPPSYNEQFF
15,TRBV13,CASSLVAIAKNIQYF
15,TRBV18,CASSPRNQGASEQYF
17,TRBV18,CASSRSISGSRDGELFF
13,TRBV28,CASDRGSPYEQFF
15,TRBV15,CATSRDRLAAYEQYF
15,TRBV28,CASSLLRTGAYEQYF
14,TRBV6-6,CASSYSWGTYEQYF
16,TRBV18,CASSPRLAGYTDTQYF
16,TRBV5-5,CASSLSLWAGNNEQFF
19,TRBV14,CASSQDQGGGHPITYEQYF
16,TRBV7-3,CASSLRAGDGTYEQYF
15,TRBV18,CASSLGLAGRYEQYF
15,TRBV2,CASSETTDSNQPQHF
16,TRBV15,CATSRLKQGTEDGYTF
12,TRBV7-2,CASSLEGSGAFF
15,TRBV5-4,CASSSGLAGLYEQYF
18,TRBV5-5,CASSSRVRIGTHRGEQYF
14,TRBV18,CASSSGQPNYGYTF
14,TRBV29-1,CSTETGESYNEQFF
14,TRBV28,CASKLERAAGGLFF
14,TRBV7-2,CASSLQGTNTEAFF
15,TRBV6-5,CASSYSAVSSYEQYF
11,TRBV20-1,CSARVGTEQFF
16,TRBV25-1,CASSDLTLSSTDTQYF
13,TRBV25-1,CASSPRQGGRAFF
13,TRBV7-3,CASSLTWQETQYF
14,TRBV9,CASSVGQGLNEQFF